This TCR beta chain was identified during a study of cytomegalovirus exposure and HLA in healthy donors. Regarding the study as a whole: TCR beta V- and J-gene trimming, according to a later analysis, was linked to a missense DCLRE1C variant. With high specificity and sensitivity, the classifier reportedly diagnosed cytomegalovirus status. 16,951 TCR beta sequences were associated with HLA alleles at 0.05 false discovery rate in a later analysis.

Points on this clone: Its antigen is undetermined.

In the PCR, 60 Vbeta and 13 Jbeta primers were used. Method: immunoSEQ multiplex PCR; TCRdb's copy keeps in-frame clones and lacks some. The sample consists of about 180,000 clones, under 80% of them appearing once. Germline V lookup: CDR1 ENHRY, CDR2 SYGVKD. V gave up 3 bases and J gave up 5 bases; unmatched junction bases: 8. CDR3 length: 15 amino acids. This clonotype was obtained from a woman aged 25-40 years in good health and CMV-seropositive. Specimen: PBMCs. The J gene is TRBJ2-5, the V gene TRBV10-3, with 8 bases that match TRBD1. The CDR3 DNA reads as TGTGCCATCAGTGACCCCGGCAGGGGGCATGAGACCCAGTACTTC. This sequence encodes CAISDPGRGHETQYF.